This T cell receptor beta chain was found in a study of shared clonotypes between healthy human individuals. On the study more broadly: Researchers assigned three CD4 naive, three CD4 memory, two CD8 naive and one CD8 memory plate to each donor.

The assay was immunoSEQ multiplex PCR, and TCRdb's table has in-frame clones only and misses some. Of about 1,500,000 clones listed, roughly 96% were seen once; the top ten hold about 1.2%. The CDR3 is 13 residues long. Trimming shortened V by 2 bases and J by 6 bases, and 11 bases separated the two germline ends. Germline loops: CDR1 MDHEN, CDR2 SYDVKM. The rearrangement joins TRBV28 to TRBJ2-7; D gene uncertain. The receptor was derived from a man in his thirties or forties in good health. Material: naive CD4+ T cells sorted from blood. Subset in this sample: CD45RA+ positively selected. The CDR3 DNA is TGTGCCAGCAGTTTAGGCAGGCTGGGCGAGCAGTACTTC. Protein: CASSLGRLGEQYF.